The present T cell receptor beta chain was sequenced within a study of blood T cell repertoires in COVID-19. At the level of the study: Sample material is recorded as cDNA or gDNA derived from T cells, B-cell-depleted T cells, or PBMCs.

With 6 bases clipped from V and 5 bases from J, the junction kept 6 bases outside the gene matches. The germline V gene has CDR1 LGHDT and CDR2 YNNKEL (reference sequence). The CDR3 is 13 residues long. Assay: immunoSEQ multiplex PCR; the TCRdb copy retains only in-frame clones and omits some. Among fewer than 100,000 clones listed, 85% were seen once. One Seattle source followed patients from active infection through their disease course. The sample consisted of peripheral blood. The chain joins TRBV3-1 (or the pseudogene TRBV3-2) to TRBJ1-1, with 7 bases lining up with TRBD1. This sequence was found in a man in his fifties with COVID-19, enrolled during active disease. The CDR3 spells CASSLTGSTEAFF. The CDR3 DNA sequence: TGTGCCAGCAGTCTGACAGGGTCTACTGAAGCTTTCTTT.